This T cell receptor (beta chain) came from a study of CD8 T cells in ankylosing spondylitis listed by TCRdb under 2017. Regarding the complete study: T cell receptor beta repertoires were profiled in healthy donors and ankylosing spondylitis patients so that disease-linked TCR variants could be found. The full study cohort was made up of 25 ankylosing spondylitis patients and 108 healthy donors. Peripheral blood was sampled, and synovial fluid was additionally collected from ankylosing spondylitis patients. Overall results and qualifications from the work: Some TCR beta motif variants had previously been reported in synovial fluid and blood of reactive arthritis patients, which suggested common disease-initiation mechanisms. The disease-linked clones showed a CD8+ phenotype and occurred at relatively low frequencies in peripheral blood. A TCR beta motif of eight highly homologous amino acid variants appeared characteristic of blood from ankylosing spondylitis patients. According to the report, matched synovial fluid samples from ankylosing spondylitis patients were significantly enriched for the disease-linked clones.

The instrument given in TCRdb is Illumina HiSeq 2500. Quantitative 5'-RACE with molecular barcodes was used to prepare TCR beta libraries. The paper's processing steps were these. Disease-linked TCR variants were identified with a new computational method built on a probabilistic model of VDJ rearrangement. TCRdb reran the public reads through fastp at Q25 and MiXCR, keeping productive beta chains. Identical CDR3 protein sequences are pooled into one entry, listed with their most common genes and DNA. The V and J calls and clone size are TCRdb's, not the authors'. The sample table holds 150,000 or so distinct CDR3 sequences, of which 9.5% to 13% were seen once. The biggest ten clones account for under 35% of the sample. This clonotype has a count of ten or more. Its target antigen remains unknown. Per-base qualities were not stored, and no clone one base away is much larger. Sequenced: blood, either unsorted or a sorted T cell fraction (not recorded which). This clonotype was sampled from a male donor with ankylosing spondylitis or in good health (not recorded which).

Here the CDR3 is given as CAISEGGSYEQYF. The DNA sequence reads TGTGCCATCAGTGAGGGGGGATCCTACGAGCAGTACTTC. The rearrangement combines TRBV10-3 with TRBJ2-7, with the D gene possibly TRBD1 or TRBD2, each one fitting 5 bases. From cysteine to phenylalanine, the CDR3 is 13 amino acids long. Only CDR3 DNA remains: 39 bases, in frame from the first base. Trimming at the junction amounts to 2 bases on V and 1 base on J, and the germline ends lie 6 bases apart. The germline V gene encodes CDR1 ENHRY and CDR2 SYGVKD.